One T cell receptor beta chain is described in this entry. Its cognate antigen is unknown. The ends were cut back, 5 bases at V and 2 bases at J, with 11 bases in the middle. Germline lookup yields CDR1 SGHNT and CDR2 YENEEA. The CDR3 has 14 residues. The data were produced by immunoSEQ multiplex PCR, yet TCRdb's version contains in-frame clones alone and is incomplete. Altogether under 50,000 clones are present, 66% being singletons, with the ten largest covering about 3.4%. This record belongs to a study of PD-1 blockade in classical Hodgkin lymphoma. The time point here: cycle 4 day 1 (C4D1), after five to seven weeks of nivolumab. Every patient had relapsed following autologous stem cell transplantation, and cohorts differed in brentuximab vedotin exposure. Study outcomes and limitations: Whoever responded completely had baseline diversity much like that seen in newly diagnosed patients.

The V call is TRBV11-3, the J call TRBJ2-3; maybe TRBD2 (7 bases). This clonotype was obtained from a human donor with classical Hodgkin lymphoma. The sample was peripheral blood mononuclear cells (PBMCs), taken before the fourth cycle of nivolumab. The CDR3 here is CASSRGATTDTQYF. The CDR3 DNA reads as TGTGCCAGCAGCCGGGGGGCGACCACAGATACGCAGTATTTT.